This T cell receptor beta chain came from a study of cytomegalovirus exposure and HLA in healthy donors. Study outcomes and limitations: Equally common other TCR beta chains were less clonally expanded than HLA-associated ones, a later analysis found.

The CDR3 consists of 13 residues. CDR1 and CDR2 (germline): SGHTA, FQGNSA. Trimming took 5 bases from V and 6 from J, leaving 11 bases between them. Comments on this clone: As yet, its antigen is unknown.

With 60 Vbeta and 13 Jbeta primers, the PCR was carried out. Sequencing was performed with immunoSEQ multiplex PCR; in TCRdb, only in-frame clones are kept and a portion is missing. The data show 40,000 or so clones, with about 73% seen just once and around 3.5% held by the top ten. The TCR was taken from a woman in her twenties or thirties in good health and CMV-seronegative. Sequenced: PBMCs. V is TRBV7-2 and J is TRBJ2-1; no clear D. The DNA for the CDR3 is TGTGCCAGCAGCCTAAGTTCTGTCAATGAGCAGTTCTTC. Translating gives CASSLSSVNEQFF.